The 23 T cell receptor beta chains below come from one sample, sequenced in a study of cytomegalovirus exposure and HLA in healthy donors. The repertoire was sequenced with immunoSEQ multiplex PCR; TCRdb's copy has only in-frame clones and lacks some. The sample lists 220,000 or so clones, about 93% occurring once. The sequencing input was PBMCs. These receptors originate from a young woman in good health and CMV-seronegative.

DNA for the CDR3: TGTGCCTGGAAACAGGGGACCTACGAGCAGTACTTC. Residues: CAWKQGTYEQYF. The rearrangement joins TRBV30 to TRBJ2-7; TRBD1 aligns across 7 bases. Germline V gene data show CDR1 as GTSNPN and CDR2 as SVGIG (reference sequence). J was trimmed by 2 bases and V by 4 bases; bases with no gene match: 2. This CDR3 spans 12 amino acids.

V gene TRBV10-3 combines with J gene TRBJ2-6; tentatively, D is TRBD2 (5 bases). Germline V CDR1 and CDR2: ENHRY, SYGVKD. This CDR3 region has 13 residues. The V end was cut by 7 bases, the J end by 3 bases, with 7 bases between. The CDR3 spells CAITRGGANVLTF. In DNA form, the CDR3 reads TGTGCCATCACCCGGGGTGGGGCCAACGTCCTGACTTTC.

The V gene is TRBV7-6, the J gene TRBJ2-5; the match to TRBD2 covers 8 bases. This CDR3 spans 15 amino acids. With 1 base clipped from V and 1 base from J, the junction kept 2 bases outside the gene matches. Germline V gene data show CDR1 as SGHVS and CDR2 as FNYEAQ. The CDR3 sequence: CASSLGGRIQETQYF. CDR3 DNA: TGTGCCAGCAGCTTAGGCGGGAGGATCCAAGAGACCCAGTACTTC.

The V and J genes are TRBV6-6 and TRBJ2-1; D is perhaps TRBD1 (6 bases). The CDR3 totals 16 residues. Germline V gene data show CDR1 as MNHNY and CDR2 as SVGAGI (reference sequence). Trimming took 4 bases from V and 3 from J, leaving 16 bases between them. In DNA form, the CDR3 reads TGTGCCAGCAGTTCCCGCCACAGGGTTGTCTACAATGAGCAGTTCTTC. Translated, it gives CASSSRHRVVYNEQFF.

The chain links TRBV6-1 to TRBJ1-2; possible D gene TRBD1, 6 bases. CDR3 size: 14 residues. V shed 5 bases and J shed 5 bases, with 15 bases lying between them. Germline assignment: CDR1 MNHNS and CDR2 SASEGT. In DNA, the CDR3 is TGTGCCAGCAGTAGCTCCGGGACACCATATGGCTACACCTTC. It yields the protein CASSSSGTPYGYTF.

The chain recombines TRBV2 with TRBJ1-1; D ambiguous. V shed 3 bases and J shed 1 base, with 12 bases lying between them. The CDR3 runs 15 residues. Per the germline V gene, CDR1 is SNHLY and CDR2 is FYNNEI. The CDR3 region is CASSEARQKNTEAFF. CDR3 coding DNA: TGTGCCAGCAGTGAGGCCAGACAAAAGAACACTGAAGCTTTCTTT.

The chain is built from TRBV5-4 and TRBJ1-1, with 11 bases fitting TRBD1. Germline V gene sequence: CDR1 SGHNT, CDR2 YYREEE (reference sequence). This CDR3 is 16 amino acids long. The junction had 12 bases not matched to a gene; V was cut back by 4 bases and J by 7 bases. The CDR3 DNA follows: TGTGCCAGCAGCCCTCCATTGGGACAGGGGGGTGATGAAGCTTTCTTT. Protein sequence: CASSPPLGQGGDEAFF.

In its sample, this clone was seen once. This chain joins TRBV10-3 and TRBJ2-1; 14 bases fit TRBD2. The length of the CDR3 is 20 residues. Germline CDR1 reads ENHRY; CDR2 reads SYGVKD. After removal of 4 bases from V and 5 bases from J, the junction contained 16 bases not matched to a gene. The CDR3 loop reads CAISAVRAHRLAGGHNEQFF. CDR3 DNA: TGTGCCATCAGTGCCGTAAGGGCTCATAGACTAGCGGGAGGGCACAATGAGCAGTTCTTC.

The CDR3 region is CASSFGGALDEQYF. CDR3 in DNA: TGTGCCAGCAGTTTTGGCGGTGCCCTTGACGAGCAGTACTTC. V gene TRBV28 combines with J gene TRBJ2-7; D gene ambiguous. This CDR3 is built from 14 residues. V was clipped by 3 bases and J by 5 bases, with 14 bases between them. The germline gives CDR1 MDHEN, CDR2 SYDVKM.

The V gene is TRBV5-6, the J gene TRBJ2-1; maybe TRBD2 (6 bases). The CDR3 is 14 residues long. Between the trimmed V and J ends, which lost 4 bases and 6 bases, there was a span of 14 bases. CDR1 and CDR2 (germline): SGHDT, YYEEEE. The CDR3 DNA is TGTGCCAGCAGCAGTAGCGGAGGTCTCAATGAGCAGTTCTTC. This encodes CASSSSGGLNEQFF.

The CDR3 coding sequence is TGCAGCGTCCTAATTACAACACGGAGCTCCTACGAGCAGTACTTC. It translates to CSVLITTRSSYEQYF. V and J are TRBV29-1 and TRBJ2-7; D is uncertain. Germline CDR1 reads SQVTM; CDR2 reads ANQGSEA. The CDR3 consists of 15 residues. The V and J ends lost 6 bases and 0 bases respectively, with 18 bases between them.

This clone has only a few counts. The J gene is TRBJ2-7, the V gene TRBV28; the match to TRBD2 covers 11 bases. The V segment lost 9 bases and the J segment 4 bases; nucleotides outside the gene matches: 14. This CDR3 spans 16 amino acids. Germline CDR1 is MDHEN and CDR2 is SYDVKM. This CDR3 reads CASFSGTGLAAYEQYF. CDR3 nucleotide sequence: TGTGCCAGTTTCTCGGGAACGGGACTAGCGGCTTACGAGCAGTACTTC.

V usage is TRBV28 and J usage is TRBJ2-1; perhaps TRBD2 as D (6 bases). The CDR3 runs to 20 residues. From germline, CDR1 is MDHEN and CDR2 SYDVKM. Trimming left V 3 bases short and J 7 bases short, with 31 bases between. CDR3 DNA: TGTGCCAGCAGTTTCTTTCTATCGGGTTCGAGGGTTATGCGGGAAAATGAGCAGTTCTTC. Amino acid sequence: CASSFFLSGSRVMRENEQFF.

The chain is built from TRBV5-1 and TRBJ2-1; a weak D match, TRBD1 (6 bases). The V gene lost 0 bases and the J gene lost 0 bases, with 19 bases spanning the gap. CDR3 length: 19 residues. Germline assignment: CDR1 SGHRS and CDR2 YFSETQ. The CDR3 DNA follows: TGCGCCAGCAGCTTGGGGTCAGGGGACCTAGATCCCTCCTACAATGAGCAGTTCTTC. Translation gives CASSLGSGDLDPSYNEQFF.

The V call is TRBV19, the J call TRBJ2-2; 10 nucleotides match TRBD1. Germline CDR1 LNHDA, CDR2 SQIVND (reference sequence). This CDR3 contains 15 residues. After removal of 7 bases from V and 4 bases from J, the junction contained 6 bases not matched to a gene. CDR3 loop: CASNDRGRGTGELFF. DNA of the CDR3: TGTGCCAGTAATGACAGGGGGCGCGGCACCGGGGAGCTGTTTTTT.

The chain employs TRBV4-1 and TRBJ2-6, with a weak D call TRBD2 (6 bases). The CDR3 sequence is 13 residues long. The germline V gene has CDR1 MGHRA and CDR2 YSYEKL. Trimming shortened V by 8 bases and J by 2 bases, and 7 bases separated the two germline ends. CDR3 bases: TGCGCCAGCTCGGGAGCTGGGGCCAACGTCCTGACTTTC. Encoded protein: CASSGAGANVLTF.

The CDR3 DNA sequence: TGCGCCAGCAGCCCGCTCAGGGCAGGGGGAGGTGAGACCCAGTACTTC. This sequence encodes CASSPLRAGGGETQYF. The rearrangement uses TRBV5-1 and TRBJ2-5, with D possibly matching TRBD1 (7 bases). This CDR3 spans 16 amino acids. Per germline, CDR1 SGHRS and CDR2 YFSETQ. Between the trimmed V and J ends, which lost 4 bases and 5 bases, there was a span of 21 bases. The entire variable domain, with the rest obtained from reference TRBV5-1 and TRBJ2-5, is as follows: KAGVTQTPRYLIKTRGQQVTLSCSPISGHRSVSWYQQTPGQGLQFLFEYFSETQRNKGNFPGRFSGRQFSNSRSEMNVSTLELGDSALYLCASSPLRAGGGETQYFGPGTRLLVL.

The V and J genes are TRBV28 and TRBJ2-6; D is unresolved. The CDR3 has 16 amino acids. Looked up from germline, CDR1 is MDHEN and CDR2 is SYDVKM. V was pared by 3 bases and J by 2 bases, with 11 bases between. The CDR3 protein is CASSFDLVAGANVLTF. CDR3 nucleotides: TGTGCCAGCAGTTTCGATTTGGTAGCTGGGGCCAACGTCCTGACTTTC.

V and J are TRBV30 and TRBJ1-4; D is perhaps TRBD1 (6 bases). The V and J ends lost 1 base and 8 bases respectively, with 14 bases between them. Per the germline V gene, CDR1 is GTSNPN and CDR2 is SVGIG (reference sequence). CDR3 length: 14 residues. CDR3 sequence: CAWSEGRGDEKLFF. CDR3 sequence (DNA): TGTGCCTGGAGTGAGGGCAGGGGCGACGAAAAACTGTTTTTT.

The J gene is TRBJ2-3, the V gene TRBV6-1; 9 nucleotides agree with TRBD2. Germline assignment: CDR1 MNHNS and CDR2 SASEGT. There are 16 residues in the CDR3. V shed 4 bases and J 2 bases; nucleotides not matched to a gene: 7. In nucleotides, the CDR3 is TGTGCCAGCAGTGCCCAGGGACTAGCTCTCACAGATACGCAGTATTTT. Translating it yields CASSAQGLALTDTQYF.

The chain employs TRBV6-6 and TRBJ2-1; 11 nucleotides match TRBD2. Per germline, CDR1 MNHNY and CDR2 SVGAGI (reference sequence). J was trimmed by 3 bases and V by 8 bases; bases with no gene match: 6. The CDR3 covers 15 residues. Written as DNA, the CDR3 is TGTGCCAGCTCCACCGGGACTAGCGGCTACAATGAGCAGTTCTTC. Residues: CASSTGTSGYNEQFF.

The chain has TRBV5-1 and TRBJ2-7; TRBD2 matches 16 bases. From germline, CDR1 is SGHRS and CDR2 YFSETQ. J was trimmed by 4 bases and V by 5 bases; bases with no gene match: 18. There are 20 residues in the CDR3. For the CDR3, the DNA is TGCGCCAGCAGACAAACCCCGGGACTAGCGGGGGGGGGCGGAGTGTACGAGCAGTACTTC. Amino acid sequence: CASRQTPGLAGGGGVYEQYF.

The DNA for the CDR3 is TGTGCCAGCAGCTTGGAATGGCGGTTCCATTACTACAATGAGCAGTTCTTC. Translated: CASSLEWRFHYYNEQFF. The chain carries TRBV5-6 and TRBJ2-1; the D is unclear. The CDR3 consists of 17 residues. CDR1 and CDR2 (germline): SGHDT, YYEEEE. V dropped 0 bases and J dropped 3 bases, with 16 bases sitting between them.